Here is one T cell receptor (beta chain) with its context. Its antigen is currently unknown. This specimen belongs to a study of cytomegalovirus exposure and HLA in healthy donors. A multiplex PCR was run with 60 Vbeta primers and 13 Jbeta primers. Clones were sequenced by immunoSEQ multiplex PCR, and TCRdb holds only the in-frame ones, with some missing. The table includes fewer than 150,000 clones, approximately 80% detected once. Regarding the study as a whole: TCR beta V- and J-gene trimming, according to a later analysis, was linked to a missense DCLRE1C variant.

CDR1 is SGHRS and CDR2 is YFSETQ in the germline V gene. Trimming removed 0 bases at V and 3 bases at J, with 9 bases between. The CDR3 length is 14 residues. The receptor's source is a man aged 40-49 years in good health and CMV-seropositive. Material: PBMCs. The rearrangement uses TRBV5-1 and TRBJ1-1; no firm D call. The CDR3 is CASSLEGGHTEAFF. The CDR3 DNA reads TGCGCCAGCAGCTTGGAGGGAGGCCACACTGAAGCTTTCTTT.